The next 12 T cell receptor beta chains were all read from a single sample in a study of T cell responses to AZD1222 COVID-19 vaccine. Assay: immunoSEQ multiplex PCR; the TCRdb copy retains only in-frame clones and omits some. The sample lists 95,000 to 110,000 clones, around 90% seen once, with about 5% in the top ten. The sample here was peripheral blood, taken on day 0 of AZD1222 vaccination. These receptors were collected from an adult in good health.

The V gene is TRBV7-6, the J gene TRBJ1-6, with D possibly TRBD1 on 6 matching bases. CDR3 length: 16 residues. V shed 4 bases and J shed 9 bases, with 19 bases lying between them. Germline V CDR1 and CDR2: SGHVS, FNYEAQ. The CDR3 DNA is TGTGCCAGCAGCTATACCGGGGGGGCCCTCGGTTCACCCCTCCACTTT. As protein: CASSYTGGALGSPLHF.

The V call is TRBV18, the J call TRBJ2-7, with 8 bases fitting TRBD1. CDR3 length: 15 residues. V lost 4 bases and J lost 2; bases outside the gene matches: 7. CDR1 is KGHSH and CDR2 is LQKENI in the germline V gene. CDR3 region: CASSQTTGETYEQYF. DNA of the CDR3: TGTGCCAGCTCACAGACGACAGGGGAAACCTACGAGCAGTACTTC.

The chain combines TRBV4-2 with TRBJ2-6; D assignment may be TRBD1 or TRBD2 (5 bases each). CDR3 length equals 18 residues. Germline CDR1 reads LGHNA; CDR2 reads YNFKEQ. Trimming removed 1 base from V and 0 bases from J, with 13 bases in between. CDR3 region: CASSQAGTEISGANVLTF. The DNA of the CDR3 is TGTGCCAGCAGCCAAGCCGGGACGGAGATCTCTGGGGCCAACGTCCTGACTTTC.

The chain employs TRBV19 and TRBJ2-1; 10 nucleotides align to TRBD2. The V gene's germline CDR1 is LNHDA and CDR2 SQIVND (reference sequence). The CDR3 has 16 amino acids. Unmatched junction bases numbered 7, after V lost 5 bases and J lost 3 bases. CDR3 sequence reads: CASSARPSGSYNEQFF. CDR3 DNA: TGTGCCAGTAGTGCCCGGCCTAGCGGGAGCTACAATGAGCAGTTCTTC.

In DNA form, the CDR3 reads TGCGCCAGCAGCCATGGGGACAGGGAAGGCGAAAAACTGTTTTTT. It yields the protein CASSHGDREGEKLFF. The chain carries TRBV4-3 and TRBJ1-4; 9 bases agree with TRBD1. CDR3 size: 15 residues. V lost 3 bases to trimming and J lost 8 bases; unmatched junction nucleotides: 7. The germline gives CDR1 LGHNA, CDR2 YSLEER.

The rearrangement uses TRBV27 and TRBJ2-7; 9 bases line up with TRBD1. Germline V gene lookup returns CDR1 MNHEY and CDR2 SMNVEV (reference sequence). The CDR3 is made up of 14 amino acids. Trimming at V came to 2 bases and at J to 2 bases, leaving 1 base not matched to a gene. The CDR3 DNA is TGTGCCAGCAGTTTAACAGGGGGCCCCTACGAGCAGTACTTC. It encodes CASSLTGGPYEQYF.

CDR3 amino acids: CASSGGQDATNEKLFF. Here the CDR3 DNA reads TGTGCCAGCAGCGGGGGACAGGACGCAACTAATGAAAAACTGTTTTTT. V and J are TRBV9 and TRBJ1-4; the match to TRBD1 covers 8 bases. The CDR3 has 16 amino acids. With 3 bases clipped from V and 0 bases from J, the junction kept 4 bases outside the gene matches. CDR1 and CDR2 from the germline V gene are SGDLS and YYNGEE.

The chain is built from TRBV6-1 and TRBJ2-7, with 8 bases that match TRBD1. V dropped 4 bases and J dropped 3; count of bases not matched to a gene: 11. The CDR3 has 16 residues. Germline CDR1 is MNHNS and CDR2 is SASEGT. CDR3 loop: CASSGYRGVWDYEQYF. The CDR3 nucleotides read TGTGCCAGCAGTGGGTACAGGGGGGTATGGGACTACGAGCAGTACTTC.

This chain connects TRBV6-5 to TRBJ2-1, with D possibly matching TRBD1 (7 bases). The germline CDR1 and CDR2 sequences are MNHEY and SVGAGI. The germline V and J ends were trimmed by 5 bases and 9 bases, with 17 bases remaining between them. The CDR3 runs 14 residues. CDR3 in amino acids: CASSRTQGTREQFF. The CDR3 bases are TGTGCCAGCAGTCGAACACAGGGGACTCGTGAGCAGTTCTTC.

V is TRBV10-3 and J is TRBJ2-7; 7 positions agree with TRBD1. After removal of 0 bases from V and 6 bases from J, the junction contained 5 bases not matched to a gene. The CDR3 has 14 amino acids. Germline lookup yields CDR1 ENHRY and CDR2 SYGVKD. CDR3 protein: CAISESAGGAEQYF. For the CDR3, the DNA is TGTGCCATCAGTGAGTCGGCAGGGGGTGCCGAGCAGTACTTC.

The chain combines TRBV7-9 with TRBJ2-3, with 9 bases aligning to TRBD2. With 4 bases clipped from V and 6 bases from J, the junction kept 11 bases outside the gene matches. Germline CDR1 is SEHNR and CDR2 is FQNEAQ (reference sequence). The length of the CDR3 is 16 residues. DNA of the CDR3: TGTGCCAGCAGCTCTTCCGCGGGGGGGCGGTGGGATACGCAGTATTTT. Protein sequence: CASSSSAGGRWDTQYF. The full variable domain, in which reference TRBV7-9 and TRBJ2-3 provide the parts outside the CDR3, is DTGVSQNPRHKITKRGQNVTFRCDPISEHNRLYWYRQTLGQGPEFLTYFQNEAQLEKSRLLSDRFSAERPKGSFSTLEIQRTEQGDSAMYLCASSSSAGGRWDTQYFGPGTRLTVL.

In this sample, this clone turned up a few times. The chain is built from TRBV28 and TRBJ2-7; 7 positions agree with TRBD2. Per the germline V gene, CDR1 is MDHEN and CDR2 is SYDVKM. CDR3 length: 16 amino acids. The V gene end was trimmed by 5 bases and the J gene end by 5 bases; junction bases not matched to a gene: 15. CDR3 DNA sequence: TGTGCCAGCAGTCCGGAAGGGAGGGTAAATTACCACGAGCAGTACTTC. This encodes CASSPEGRVNYHEQYF.